This T cell receptor (beta chain) derives from a study of response to subunit inactivated influenza vaccine. Each CDR3 protein gets one entry after TCRdb re-called the RT-PCR reads with MiXCR. This table has more than 400,000 distinct CDR3 sequences, about 10% appearing once. CDR1 is LNHNV and CDR2 is YYDKDF in the germline V gene (reference sequence). CDR3 length: 16 amino acids. The V end was cut by 0 bases, the J end by 2 bases, with 13 bases between. This chain uses TRBV15 with TRBJ1-2, with D perhaps matching TRBD1 (5 bases). This sequence was found in a man aged 50-60 years who received an inactivated influenza vaccine. The input for sequencing was PBMCs from blood, taken about 40 days after vaccination. The CDR3 sequence is CATSRDRSDTNYGYTF. The DNA for the CDR3 is TGTGCCACCAGCAGAGATCGTTCGGACACGAACTATGGCTACACCTTC.